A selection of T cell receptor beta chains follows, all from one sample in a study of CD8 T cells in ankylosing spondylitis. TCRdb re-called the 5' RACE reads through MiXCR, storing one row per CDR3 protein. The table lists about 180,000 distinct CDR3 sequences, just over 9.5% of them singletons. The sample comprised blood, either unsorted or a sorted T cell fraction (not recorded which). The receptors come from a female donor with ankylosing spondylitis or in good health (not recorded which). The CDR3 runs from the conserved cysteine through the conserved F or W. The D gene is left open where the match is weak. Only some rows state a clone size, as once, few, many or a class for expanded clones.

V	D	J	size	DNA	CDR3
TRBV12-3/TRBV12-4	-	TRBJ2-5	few	TGTGCCAGCAGTTTAGACCGAACTGAGACCCAGTACTTC	CASSLDRTETQYF
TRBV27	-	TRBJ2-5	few	TGTGCCAGCAGTTCCCTGGGGGAAGAGACCCAGTACTTC	CASSSLGEETQYF
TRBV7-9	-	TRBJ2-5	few	TGTGCCAGCAAATCACCTTCTGGGGAGACCCAGTACTTC	CASKSPSGETQYF
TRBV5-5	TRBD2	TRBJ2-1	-	TGTGCCAGCAGCCGGACTAGCGGGAGATATTACAATGAGCAGTTCTTC	CASSRTSGRYYNEQFF
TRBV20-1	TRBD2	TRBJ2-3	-	TGCGGGGGACTAGCGGGAGCAAACCGACTCACAGATACGCAGTATTTT	CGGLAGANRLTDTQYF
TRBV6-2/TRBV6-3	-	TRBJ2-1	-	TGTGCCACGATTAGCGACCTAGAGGAATACAATGAGCAGTTCTTC	CATISDLEEYNEQFF
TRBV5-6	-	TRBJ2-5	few	TGTGCCAGCAGCTTGAGTGGGGCTCAGACCCAGTACTTC	CASSLSGAQTQYF
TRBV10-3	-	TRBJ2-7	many	TGTGCCATCGGACTTTCCTACGAGCAGTACTTC	CAIGLSYEQYF
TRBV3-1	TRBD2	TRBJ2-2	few	TGTGCCAGCAGCCAAGGACGCCGACTAGCGGGAGAGCACACCGGGGAGCTGTTTTTT	CASSQGRRLAGEHTGELFF
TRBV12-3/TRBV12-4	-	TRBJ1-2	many	TGTGCCAGCAATACAGGGAACTATGGCTACACCTTC	CASNTGNYGYTF
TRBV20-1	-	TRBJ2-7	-	TGCAGTGCTAGACAGGACCTCTACGAGCAGTACTTC	CSARQDLYEQYF
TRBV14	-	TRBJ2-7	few	TGTGCCAGCAGCCCACCTACACAGGGAGTTTCGTACGAGCAGTACTTC	CASSPPTQGVSYEQYF
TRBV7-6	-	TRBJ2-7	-	TGTGCCAGCAGCTTAGCTGGAGGAAGATCCCACGAGCAGTACTTC	CASSLAGGRSHEQYF
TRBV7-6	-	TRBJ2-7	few	TGTGCCAGCAGCCTCACGGGGCCTGAGGGGGAGCAGTACTTC	CASSLTGPEGEQYF
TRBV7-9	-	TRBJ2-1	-	TGTGCCAGCAGCTACGCCGGGACTCACAATGAGCAGTTCTTC	CASSYAGTHNEQFF
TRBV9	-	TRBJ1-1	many	TGTGCCAGCAGCGTAGAGAGGGGTGAAGCTTTCTTT	CASSVERGEAFF
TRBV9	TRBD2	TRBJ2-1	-	TGTGCCAGCAGCGCCGGGACTAGCGGGAGGTTGTGGAATGAGCAGTTCTTC	CASSAGTSGRLWNEQFF
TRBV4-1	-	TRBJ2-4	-	TGCGCCAGCAGCCAAGAGAGTGGAGCTTGGTACATTCAGTACTTC	CASSQESGAWYIQYF
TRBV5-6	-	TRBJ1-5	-	TGTGCCAGCAGCTTGGCCGGGGAGGCCCTCGATCAGCCCCAGCATTTT	CASSLAGEALDQPQHF
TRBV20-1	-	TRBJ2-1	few	TGCAGTGCCACCCCCCTCAGGGGCTACAATGAGCAGTTCTTC	CSATPLRGYNEQFF
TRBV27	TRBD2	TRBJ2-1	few	TGTGCCAGCACCGGACTAGCGGGACAGTATGAGCAGTTCTTC	CASTGLAGQYEQFF
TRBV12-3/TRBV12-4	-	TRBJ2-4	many	TGTGCCAGCAGTTTACAAATCGAGTTGGGGAAAAACATTCAGTACTTC	CASSLQIELGKNIQYF
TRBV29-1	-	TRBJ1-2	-	TGCAGCGTTGCCTCCGACACGGGGGAGGCCAAGGGCGCGGGAATTTATGGCTACACCTTC	CSVASDTGEAKGAGIYGYTF
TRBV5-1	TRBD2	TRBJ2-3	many	TGCGCCAGCAGCCCGACGACTAGCCGCGGCACAGATACGCAGTATTTT	CASSPTTSRGTDTQYF
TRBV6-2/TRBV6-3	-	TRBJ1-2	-	TGTGCCAGCAGCCAGGGACACCCAAGGAATGGCTACACCTTC	CASSQGHPRNGYTF
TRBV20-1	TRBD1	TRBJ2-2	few	TGCAGTGCTAGAGATGGGCAGGGGGCAGGGGAGCTGTTTTTT	CSARDGQGAGELFF
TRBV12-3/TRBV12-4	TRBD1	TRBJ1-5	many	TGTGCCAGCAGTTTCCGGGGACAGGGGGCCCATCAGCCCCAGCATTTT	CASSFRGQGAHQPQHF
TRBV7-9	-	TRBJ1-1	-	TGTGCCAGCAGCTTTGGACAGGAAGCTTTCTTT	CASSFGQEAFF
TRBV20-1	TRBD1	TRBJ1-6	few	TGCAGTGCTAGAGACTGGGACAGGAAGAATTCACCCCTCCACTTT	CSARDWDRKNSPLHF
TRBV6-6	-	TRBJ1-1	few	TGTGCCAGCGCGTGGAACACTGAAGCTTTCTTT	CASAWNTEAFF
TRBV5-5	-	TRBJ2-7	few	TGTGCCAGCAAGGGACCGGCAGAGGTGGAGCAGTACTTC	CASKGPAEVEQYF
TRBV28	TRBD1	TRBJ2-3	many	TGTGCCAGCAGTTTTCTCCTGGACAGGGGGCGCGTAAATACGCAGTATTTT	CASSFLLDRGRVNTQYF
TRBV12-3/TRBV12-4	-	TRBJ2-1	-	TGTGCCAGCAGTACGGCAGGGCAAGTGCAGTTCTTC	CASSTAGQVQFF
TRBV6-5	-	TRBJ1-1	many	TGTGCCAGCGGGAAAACTGAAGCTTTCTTT	CASGKTEAFF